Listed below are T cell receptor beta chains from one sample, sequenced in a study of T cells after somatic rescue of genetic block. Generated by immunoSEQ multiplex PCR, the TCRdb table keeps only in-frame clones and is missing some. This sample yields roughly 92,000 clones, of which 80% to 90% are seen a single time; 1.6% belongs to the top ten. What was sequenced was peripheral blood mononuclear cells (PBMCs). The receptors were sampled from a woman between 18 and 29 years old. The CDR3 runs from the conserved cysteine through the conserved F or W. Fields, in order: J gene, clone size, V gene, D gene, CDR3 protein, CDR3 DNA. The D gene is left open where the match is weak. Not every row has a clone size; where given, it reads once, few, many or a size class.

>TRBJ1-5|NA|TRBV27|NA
CASSLRDRNQPQHF
TGTGCCAGCAGTTTACGAGATCGCAATCAGCCCCAGCATTTT
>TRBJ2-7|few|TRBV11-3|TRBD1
CASSLEQGGWSTSYEQYF
TGTGCCAGCAGCTTAGAACAGGGGGGCTGGAGTACATCGTACGAGCAGTACTTC
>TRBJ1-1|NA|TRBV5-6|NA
CASSFRGLIPTTEAFF
TGTGCCAGCAGCTTCAGGGGCCTCATACCTACCACTGAAGCTTTCTTT
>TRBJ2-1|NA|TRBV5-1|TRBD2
CASSRGRGLESSYNEQFF
TGCGCCAGCAGCCGGGGTCGAGGACTAGAGTCGAGTTACAATGAGCAGTTCTTC
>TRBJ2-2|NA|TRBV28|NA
CASSLWWRFPGELFF
TGTGCCAGCAGTTTATGGTGGCGGTTTCCCGGGGAGCTGTTTTTT
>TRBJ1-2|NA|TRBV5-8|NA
CASSPGDSLLEGYTF
TGTGCCAGCAGCCCGGGAGACAGCCTCTTGGAAGGCTACACCTTC
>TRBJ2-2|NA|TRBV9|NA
CASSVGASGGTGELFF
TGTGCCAGCAGCGTAGGCGCCTCCGGGGGTACCGGGGAGCTGTTTTTT
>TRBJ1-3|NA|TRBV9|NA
CASSVAQGPGNTIYF
TGTGCCAGCAGCGTAGCCCAAGGGCCCGGAAACACCATATATTTT
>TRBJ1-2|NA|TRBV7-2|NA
CASSYLASGEASYTF
TGTGCCAGCAGCTATCTGGCCTCAGGGGAGGCTAGCTACACCTTC
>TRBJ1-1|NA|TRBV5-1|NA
CASSFKGAPPLEAFF
TGCGCCAGCAGCTTCAAGGGTGCACCCCCACTGGAAGCTTTCTTT
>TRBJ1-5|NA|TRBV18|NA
CASSPGVSGGNQPQHF
TGTGCCAGCTCACCGGGGGTCTCTGGCGGCAATCAGCCCCAGCATTTT
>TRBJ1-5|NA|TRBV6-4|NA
CASSPSRGQPQHF
TGTGCCAGCAGCCCATCGCGAGGTCAGCCCCAGCATTTT
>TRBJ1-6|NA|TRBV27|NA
CASSLGRAHNSPLHF
TGTGCCAGCAGTTTAGGCAGGGCCCATAATTCACCCCTCCACTTT
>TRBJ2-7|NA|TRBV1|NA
CTSEGLAGSSSYEQYF
TGCACCAGTGAAGGACTAGCGGGGTCGAGCTCCTACGAGCAGTACTTC
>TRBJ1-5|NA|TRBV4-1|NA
CASSQQQGWNQPQHF
TGCGCCAGCAGCCAACAACAGGGTTGGAATCAGCCCCAGCATTTT
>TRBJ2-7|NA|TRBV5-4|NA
CASSLGGGASRYEQYF
TGTGCCAGCAGCTTGGGTGGGGGGGCTAGCCGCTACGAGCAGTACTTC
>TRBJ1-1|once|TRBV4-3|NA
CASSQDVQPTEAFF
TGCGCCAGCAGCCAAGATGTCCAGCCGACTGAAGCTTTCTTT
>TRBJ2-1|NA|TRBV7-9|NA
CASSRLGPPYNEQFF
TGTGCCAGCAGCCGACTAGGGCCACCTTACAATGAGCAGTTCTTC
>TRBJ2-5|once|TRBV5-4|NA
CASSLGVGETQYF
TGTGCCAGCAGCTTGGGGGTCGGGGAGACCCAGTACTTC
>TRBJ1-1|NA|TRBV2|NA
CASSEQGTEAFF
TGTGCCAGCAGTGAGCAGGGCACTGAAGCTTTCTTT
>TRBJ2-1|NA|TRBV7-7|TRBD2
CASSLGGSQSYNEQFF
TGTGCTAGCAGCTTAGGCGGGAGTCAGTCCTACAATGAGCAGTTCTTC
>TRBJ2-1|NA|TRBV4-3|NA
CASSQDRENNEQFF
TGCGCCAGCAGCCAAGACAGGGAGAACAATGAGCAGTTCTTC
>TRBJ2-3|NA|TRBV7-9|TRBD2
CASSLSREGRDTQYF
TGTGCCAGCAGTCTTAGTCGGGAGGGCAGAGATACGCAGTATTTT
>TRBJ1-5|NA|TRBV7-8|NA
CASGAAVNQPQHF
TGTGCCAGCGGAGCGGCGGTCAATCAGCCCCAGCATTTT
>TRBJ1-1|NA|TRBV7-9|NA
CASSPTGGGEAFF
TGTGCCAGCAGCCCCACGGGGGGCGGTGAAGCTTTCTTT
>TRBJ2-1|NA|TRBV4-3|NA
CASSQEGDAALRFF
TGCGCCAGCAGCCAAGAAGGAGATGCGGCTTTAAGGTTCTTC
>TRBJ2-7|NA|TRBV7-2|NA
CASSLVSAVEQYF
TGTGCCAGCAGCTTAGTTTCAGCAGTCGAGCAGTACTTC
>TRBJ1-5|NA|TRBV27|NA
CASSWGGNQPQHF
TGTGCCAGCAGTTGGGGGGGCAATCAGCCCCAGCATTTT
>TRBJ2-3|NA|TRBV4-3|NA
CASSLGYYSTDTQYF
TGCGCCAGCAGCCTGGGGTATTACAGCACAGATACGCAGTATTTT
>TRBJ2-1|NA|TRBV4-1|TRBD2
CASSQVDGRYNEQFF
TGCGCCAGCAGCCAAGTCGACGGGAGGTATAATGAGCAGTTCTTC
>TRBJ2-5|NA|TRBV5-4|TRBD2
CASSLDGGRGETQYF
TGTGCCAGCAGCTTGGATGGGGGGAGGGGTGAGACCCAGTACTTC
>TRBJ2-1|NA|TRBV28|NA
CASSSGSLYNEQFF
TGTGCCAGCAGTTCGGGCAGCCTATACAATGAGCAGTTCTTC
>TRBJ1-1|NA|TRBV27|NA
CASGLGNTEAFF
TGTGCCAGCGGACTGGGGAACACTGAAGCTTTCTTT
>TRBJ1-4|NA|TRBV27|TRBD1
CASSQRQGAAGKLFF
TGTGCCAGCAGTCAGCGACAGGGGGCGGCCGGTAAACTGTTTTTT
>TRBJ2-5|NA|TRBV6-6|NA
CASSYSQETQYF
TGTGCCAGCAGTTACTCGCAGGAGACCCAGTACTTC
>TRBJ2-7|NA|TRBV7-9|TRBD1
CASSLTLGGAPDEQYF
TGTGCCAGCAGCTTAACGTTAGGGGGCGCCCCGGACGAGCAGTACTTC